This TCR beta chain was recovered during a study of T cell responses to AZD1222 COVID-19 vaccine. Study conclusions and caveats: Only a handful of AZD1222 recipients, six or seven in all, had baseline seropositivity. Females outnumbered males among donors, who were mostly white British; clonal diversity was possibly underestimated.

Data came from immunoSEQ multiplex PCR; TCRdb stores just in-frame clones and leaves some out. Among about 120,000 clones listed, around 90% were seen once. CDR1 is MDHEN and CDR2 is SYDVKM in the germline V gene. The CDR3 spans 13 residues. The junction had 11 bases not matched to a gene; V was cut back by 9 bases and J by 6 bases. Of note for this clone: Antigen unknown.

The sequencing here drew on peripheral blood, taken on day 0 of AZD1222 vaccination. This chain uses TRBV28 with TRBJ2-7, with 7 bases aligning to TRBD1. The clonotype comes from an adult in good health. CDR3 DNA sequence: TGTGCCAGTATCCGGGACAGCGTCGCCGAGCAGTACTTC. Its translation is CASIRDSVAEQYF.